One and the same sample provided the 27 T cell receptor beta chains below, sequenced in a study. In TCRdb, the RT-PCR reads were re-called with MiXCR into one record per CDR3 protein. The sample lists about 700,000 distinct CDR3 sequences, 12% to 15% occurring once. Sample: memory CD4+ T cells from blood. All receptors come from a female donor in good health, serving as a healthy control.

This clonotype has at least ten counts. The V gene is TRBV5-1, the J gene TRBJ1-2; D is undetermined. V was cut by 0 bases and J by 7 bases, with 16 bases left in between. This CDR3 region has 15 residues. Germline V gene lookup returns CDR1 SGHRS and CDR2 YFSETQ. CDR3 sequence reads: CASSLGGGAQVGYTF. The CDR3 bases are TGCGCCAGCAGCTTGGGAGGCGGTGCCCAGGTTGGCTACACCTTC.

This clonotype was observed a few times. V and J are TRBV20-1 and TRBJ2-1; TRBD2 aligns across 10 bases. The V gene end was trimmed by 4 bases and the J gene end by 6 bases; junction bases not matched to a gene: 6. In germline, CDR1 is DFQATT, CDR2 SNEGSKA (reference sequence). The CDR3 runs to 14 residues. CDR3 DNA sequence: TGCAGTGCTACCAAGCGGGAGGGGGGCAATGAGCAGTTCTTC. Its translation: CSATKREGGNEQFF.

This clonotype was seen only a few times. The chain uses TRBV7-9 and TRBJ2-7; possibly TRBD1 or TRBD2 for D (5 bases each). With 5 bases removed from V and 6 bases from J, the gap between germline ends came to 14 bases. Germline-derived CDR1 and CDR2 are SEHNR and FQNEAQ (reference sequence). CDR3 size: 13 residues. The CDR3 loop reads CASSPGTTGEQYF. CDR3 coding DNA: TGTGCCAGCAGCCCCGGGACCACAGGCGAGCAGTACTTC.

Details on this clonotype: Compared with germline, one end of the junction differs, possibly owing to a read error. The chain combines TRBV6-5 with TRBJ1-1; D is unclear. The V gene's germline CDR1 is MNHEY and CDR2 SVGAGI. The CDR3 runs 12 residues. CDR3 DNA: TGTGCCAGCAGGGGGAGGTACACTGAAGCTCTCTTT. Its protein product is CASRGRYTEALF.

This clonotype showed up many times. The chain employs TRBV12-3 or TRBV12-4 and TRBJ2-6; D is uncertain. The germline V and J ends were trimmed by 5 bases and 4 bases, with 9 bases remaining between them. This CDR3 has 14 amino acids. Written as DNA, the CDR3 is TGTGCCAGCAGTGACACGTGGGGGGCCAACGTCCTGACTTTC. Translated: CASSDTWGANVLTF.

This clonotype showed up just a few times. The chain combines TRBV3-1 with TRBJ1-1; D gene unclear. CDR1 is LGHDT, CDR2 YNNKEL, per germline (reference sequence). Trimming cost V 1 base and J 4 bases, with 4 bases left between them. The CDR3 runs 12 residues. CDR3 nucleotide sequence: TGTGCCAGCAGCCAAGTTGGCACTGAAGCTTTCTTT. Translating gives CASSQVGTEAFF.

V and J are TRBV15 and TRBJ1-3, with 11 bases identical to TRBD1. CDR3 size: 15 residues. In germline, CDR1 is LNHNV, CDR2 YYDKDF (reference sequence). V lost 5 bases to trimming and J lost 2 bases; unmatched junction nucleotides: 2. In DNA form, the CDR3 reads TGTGCCACCAGCGCGGACAGGGGGCCTGGAAACACCATATATTTT. Amino acids: CATSADRGPGNTIYF.

This clonotype was observed at least ten times. J is TRBJ1-1 and V is TRBV7-3; D possibly corresponds to TRBD1 (6 bases). The CDR3 extends over 14 amino acids. Germline V gene lookup returns CDR1 SGHTA and CDR2 FQGTGA. Trimming removed 4 bases at V and 5 bases at J, with 14 bases between. The chain's CDR3 is CASSSQGSGTEAFF. CDR3 nucleotides: TGTGCCAGCAGCTCTCAGGGGTCTGGAACTGAAGCTTTCTTT.

The chain couples TRBV7-8 to TRBJ1-1, with 9 bases identical to TRBD1. V lost 1 base to trimming and J lost 5 bases; unmatched junction nucleotides: 5. Per the germline V gene, CDR1 is SGHVS and CDR2 is FQNEAQ. The length of the CDR3 is 15 residues. The CDR3 spells CASSLGTGGATEAFF. The CDR3 DNA follows: TGTGCCAGCAGCTTAGGAACAGGGGGCGCAACTGAAGCTTTCTTT.

The rearrangement uses TRBV5-1 and TRBJ2-3; tentatively, D is TRBD1 or TRBD2 (6 bases each). Per germline, CDR1 SGHRS and CDR2 YFSETQ. The CDR3 is 17 amino acids. With 0 bases removed from V and 0 bases from J, the gap between germline ends came to 14 bases. As DNA, the CDR3 is TGCGCCAGCAGCTTGGCTCCGGGGGCGGGGAGCACAGATACGCAGTATTTT. Protein product: CASSLAPGAGSTDTQYF.

J is TRBJ1-1 and V is TRBV6-2 or TRBV6-3, with a possible D match to TRBD1 (5 bases). This CDR3 comprises 13 residues. Per the germline V gene, CDR1 is MNHEY and CDR2 is SVGEGT. V lost 7 bases to trimming and J lost 6 bases, with 15 bases between them. CDR3 sequence (DNA): TGTGCCAGCAACCCCAGGGTAGTCGCTGAAGCTTTCTTT. This encodes CASNPRVVAEAFF.

The table lists this clonotype with a few counts. The genes are TRBV30 and TRBJ2-7; 11 bases map to TRBD1. The germline V gene encodes CDR1 GTSNPN and CDR2 SVGIG (reference sequence). V lost 3 bases to trimming and J lost 6 bases; unmatched junction nucleotides: 4. This CDR3 has 13 residues. The CDR3 DNA is TGTGCCTGGAGCCGGGACAGGGGGGTCGAGCAGTACTTC. Its protein product is CAWSRDRGVEQYF.

The chain is built from TRBV5-1 and TRBJ2-2, with D unresolved. CDR1 and CDR2 (germline): SGHRS, YFSETQ. V was pared by 1 base and J by 7 bases, with 14 bases between. CDR3 size: 15 residues. CDR3 region: CASSLRPTRVGELFF. Written as DNA, the CDR3 is TGCGCCAGCAGCTTGCGGCCGACCCGCGTCGGGGAGCTGTTTTTT.

This chain connects TRBV18 to TRBJ1-2; 7 nucleotides line up with TRBD1. This CDR3 region has 13 residues. Germline-derived CDR1 and CDR2 are KGHSH and LQKENI. J lost 10 bases, V lost 3 bases, and 8 bases had no gene match. CDR3 region: CASSPEEGAVYTF. The CDR3 nucleotides read TGTGCCAGCTCACCCGAGGAGGGGGCGGTCTACACCTTC.

The chain combines TRBV11-2 with TRBJ2-1; TRBD2 matches at 12 bases. V was clipped by 4 bases and J by 5 bases; unmatched bases: 3. CDR1 is SGHAT and CDR2 is FQNNGV in the germline V gene. The CDR3 is made up of 15 amino acids. In DNA, the CDR3 is TGTGCCAGCAGCTCCGGACTAGCGGGGAACAATGAGCAGTTCTTC. Translating gives CASSSGLAGNNEQFF.

The table lists this clonotype with many counts. One end of the junction does not line up with germline, which may come from a read error. The genes are TRBV12-3 or TRBV12-4 and TRBJ2-1; maybe TRBD1 (5 bases). CDR3 size: 11 residues. The chain's CDR3 is CASSHSSGPYF. DNA for the CDR3: TGTGCCAGCAGTCACTCCTCAGGGCCTTACTTC.

The rearrangement joins TRBV15 to TRBJ1-2; TRBD1 agrees at 9 bases. CDR1 LNHNV and CDR2 YYDKDF come from the germline V gene (reference sequence). This CDR3 is built from 17 residues. The trim removed 5 bases at V and 7 bases at J, leaving 17 bases unmatched. The CDR3 spells CATSRPGQGPVYGGYTF. CDR3 nucleotide sequence: TGTGCCACCAGCCGTCCGGGACAGGGACCGGTTTATGGTGGCTACACCTTC. Variable domain in full (rest from reference TRBV15 and TRBJ1-2): DAMVIQNPRYQVTQFGKPVTLSCSQTLNHNVMYWYQQKSSQAPKLLFHYYDKDFNNEADTPDNFQSRRPNTSFCFLDIRSPGLGDTAMYLCATSRPGQGPVYGGYTFGSGTRLTVV.

The J gene is TRBJ1-1, the V gene TRBV2, with D uncertain. Germline assignment: CDR1 SNHLY and CDR2 FYNNEI. V lost 10 bases, J lost 4 bases, and 16 bases lay in between. The CDR3 extends over 13 amino acids. The CDR3, as DNA: TGTGCCAATACCGTGGACGTGGGCACTGAAGCTTTCTTT. It encodes CANTVDVGTEAFF.

This clonotype was seen ten or more times. This sequence joins TRBV12-3 or TRBV12-4 and TRBJ2-7; D is unclear. The CDR3 length is 13 residues. V lost 2 bases and J lost 0, with 5 bases in between. The CDR3 region is CASSLPNSYEQYF. CDR3 DNA: TGTGCCAGCAGTTTACCTAACTCCTACGAGCAGTACTTC.

The sample holds a few counts of this clonotype. The chain joins TRBV5-4 to TRBJ2-3, with no clear D. This CDR3 has 15 amino acids. V lost 0 bases to trimming and J lost 2 bases, with 10 bases between them. Per the germline V gene, CDR1 is SGHNT and CDR2 is YYREEE (reference sequence). The CDR3 loop reads CASSLGHTPTDTQYF. The CDR3 bases are TGTGCCAGCAGCTTGGGTCACACGCCCACAGATACGCAGTATTTT. The variable domain in full, with the rest retrieved from reference TRBV5-4 and TRBJ2-3, is ETGVTQSPTHLIKTRGQQVTLRCSSQSGHNTVSWYQQALGQGPQFIFQYYREEENGRGNFPPRFSGLQFPNYSSELNVNALELDDSALYLCASSLGHTPTDTQYFGPGTRLTVL.

A few counts support this clonotype. The V gene is TRBV20-1, the J gene TRBJ1-2, with a tentative D call TRBD1 (5 bases). Deletions cut 0 bases from V and 4 bases from J, with 9 bases between. The germline V gene has CDR1 DFQATT and CDR2 SNEGSKA (reference sequence). This CDR3 is 13 amino acids long. CDR3 in amino acids: CSARDPGSYGYTF. CDR3 bases: TGCAGTGCTAGAGATCCAGGGAGCTATGGCTACACCTTC.

This clonotype was seen a few times. The V call is TRBV7-9, the J call TRBJ1-5; D not certain. V was shortened by 2 bases and J by 5 bases, with 7 bases between the two germline ends. The CDR3 contains 13 residues. Germline V gene data show CDR1 as SEHNR and CDR2 as FQNEAQ (reference sequence). The CDR3 nucleotides read TGTGCCAGCAGCTTATGGGTGGATCAGCCCCAGCATTTT. It is translated as CASSLWVDQPQHF.

The J gene is TRBJ2-3, the V gene TRBV10-1, with 14 bases aligning to TRBD2. Germline V gene lookup returns CDR1 WNHNN and CDR2 SYGVQD (reference sequence). The CDR3 length is 17 residues. V was clipped by 3 bases and J by 3 bases; unmatched bases: 5. CDR3 amino acids: CASSDPGLAGATDTQYF. The CDR3 nucleotides are TGCGCCAGCAGTGACCCGGGACTAGCGGGAGCGACAGATACGCAGTATTTT.

This clonotype was detected a few times. The rearrangement uses TRBV5-1 and TRBJ1-4, with TRBD1 identical over 9 bases. The CDR3 length is 14 residues. Germline V gene data show CDR1 as SGHRS and CDR2 as YFSETQ. V gave up 4 bases and J gave up 7 bases; unmatched junction bases: 5. Here the CDR3 DNA reads TGCGCCAGCAGCCCGACAGGGGGAACTGAAAAACTGTTTTTT. Encoded protein: CASSPTGGTEKLFF.

The chain joins TRBV5-1 to TRBJ1-6, with TRBD1 identical over 7 bases. With 7 bases clipped from V and 6 bases from J, the junction kept 4 bases outside the gene matches. CDR1 SGHRS and CDR2 YFSETQ come from the germline V gene. This CDR3 is built from 13 residues. The CDR3 sequence: CASYRDSNSPLHF. The CDR3 bases are TGCGCCAGCTACAGGGACAGTAATTCACCCCTCCACTTT. Full variable domain (outside the CDR3, taken from reference TRBV5-1 and TRBJ1-6): KAGVTQTPRYLIKTRGQQVTLSCSPISGHRSVSWYQQTPGQGLQFLFEYFSETQRNKGNFPGRFSGRQFSNSRSEMNVSTLELGDSALYLCASYRDSNSPLHFGNGTRLTVT.

This chain links TRBV2 with TRBJ2-1; D gene unclear. V lost 6 bases, J lost 1 base, and 13 bases lay in between. CDR3 size: 15 residues. Germline CDR1 is SNHLY and CDR2 is FYNNEI. The chain's CDR3 is CASRESDESYNEQFF. CDR3 in DNA: TGTGCCAGCAGAGAATCCGACGAGTCCTACAATGAGCAGTTCTTC. The full variable domain, with the rest looked up from reference TRBV2 and TRBJ2-1, is EPEVTQTPSHQVTQMGQEVILRCVPISNHLYFYWYRQILGQKVEFLVSFYNNEISEKSEIFDDQFSVERPDGSNFTLKIRSTKLEDSAMYFCASRESDESYNEQFFGPGTRLTVL.

This clonotype was picked up a small number of times. V usage is TRBV12-3 or TRBV12-4 and J usage is TRBJ2-7; TRBD1 is a possible D gene (5 bases). Trimming shortened V by 5 bases and J by 6 bases, and 11 bases separated the two germline ends. The CDR3 totals 12 residues. The CDR3 protein is CASSRKGREQYF. DNA for the CDR3: TGTGCCAGCAGTCGGAAGGGGCGCGAGCAGTACTTC.